This T cell receptor beta chain was observed in a study of cytomegalovirus exposure and HLA in healthy donors. The PCR made use of 60 Vbeta and 13 Jbeta primers. Only in-frame clones appear in the TCRdb table, and some are missing; sequencing was by immunoSEQ multiplex PCR. This table has 150,000 to 200,000 clones, around 74% appearing once. This clone was seen once. No antigen is known for it. The length of the CDR3 is 8 residues. Trimming removed 7 bases from V and 15 bases from J, with 10 bases in between. CDR1 is SQVTM and CDR2 is ANQGSEA in the germline V gene. Study-level findings and limits: A later analysis by the authors found several of the most significant clusters apparently linked to common viral pathogens. According to an earlier analysis, most TCR beta V segments yielded productive rearrangements about 90% or about 30% of the time.

The chain uses TRBV29-1 and TRBJ2-1; TRBD2 is a possible D gene (5 bases). The sequenced material came from PBMCs. This TCR was recovered from a female donor in good health and CMV-seronegative. The DNA for the CDR3 is TGCAGCGCGGGGTTCCCGTTCTTC. Its translation is CSAGFPFF.